This TCR beta chain comes out of a study of cytomegalovirus exposure and HLA in healthy donors. Per the germline V gene, CDR1 is LGHNA and CDR2 is YNFKEQ. Unmatched junction bases numbered 1, after V lost 1 base and J lost 1 base. The CDR3 contains 16 residues. Primers for the PCR totalled 60 Vbeta and 13 Jbeta. TCRdb's table, derived via immunoSEQ multiplex PCR, lists solely in-frame clones and lacks some. The sample includes more than 200,000 clones, 70% to 90% seen only once; the top ten take roughly 1.3%. The TCR sequence derives from a human donor in good health. Material for sequencing was PBMCs. The V call is TRBV4-2, the J call TRBJ2-7; 13 positions agree with TRBD2. CDR3: CASSQVGLAGSYEQYF. Written as DNA, the CDR3 is TGTGCCAGCAGCCAAGTGGGACTAGCGGGGTCCTACGAGCAGTACTTC.